These 26 T cell receptor beta chains originate from one sample sequenced in a study of T cell responses to AZD1222 COVID-19 vaccine. Profiled with immunoSEQ multiplex PCR; TCRdb holds only in-frame clones, not every one. The repertoire consists of fewer than 120,000 clones, with approximately 90% occurring once and the leading ten covering around 16%. This specimen consisted of peripheral blood, obtained 28 days after the second AZD1222 dose. These receptors all come from an adult who received the AZD1222 COVID-19 vaccine.

The gene calls are TRBV11-2 and TRBJ2-2; 14 bases fit TRBD2. Germline assignment: CDR1 SGHAT and CDR2 FQNNGV. The CDR3 sequence is 16 residues long. V was pared by 7 bases and J by 5 bases, with 6 bases of the junction left unmatched. This CDR3 reads CASTFGTSGSTGELFF. DNA of the CDR3: TGTGCCAGCACGTTTGGGACTAGCGGGAGTACCGGGGAGCTGTTTTTT.

The chain couples TRBV9 to TRBJ2-1; either TRBD1 or TRBD2 may supply D (5 bases each). Germline lookup yields CDR1 SGDLS and CDR2 YYNGEE. This CDR3 contains 15 residues. V was cut by 0 bases and J by 6 bases, with 13 bases left in between. As DNA, the CDR3 is TGTGCCAGCAGCGTAGGGGTGTCAGGGAGCAATGAGCAGTTCTTC. Amino acid sequence: CASSVGVSGSNEQFF.

This chain connects TRBV6-5 to TRBJ2-7, with a possible D match to TRBD2 (6 bases). The CDR3 runs to 13 residues. V lost 6 bases and J 2 bases, leaving 11 bases between the germline ends. CDR1 MNHEY and CDR2 SVGAGI come from the germline V gene. The CDR3 loop is CASRGRFTYEQYF. CDR3 in DNA: TGTGCCAGCAGGGGGAGGTTTACCTACGAGCAGTACTTC.

The CDR3 DNA is TGCCCCTTGAACCGGGACAGGGTTTTGAACACTGAAGCTTTCTTT. Amino acids: CPLNRDRVLNTEAFF. This rearrangement joins TRBV10-1 to TRBJ1-1; 9 nucleotides match TRBD1. This CDR3 is 15 amino acids long. Germline CDR1 and CDR2: WNHNN and SYGVQD (reference sequence).

The gene calls are TRBV12-3 or TRBV12-4 and TRBJ2-3, with D perhaps matching TRBD1 (6 bases). The CDR3 is 13 residues long. V lost 3 bases and J 4 bases, leaving 8 bases between the germline ends. CDR3 in amino acids: CASSLGAADTQYF. The CDR3 DNA is TGTGCCAGCAGTTTGGGGGCCGCAGATACGCAGTATTTT.

By share of the sample, this clone is large. V is TRBV5-1 and J is TRBJ1-4; a possible D gene is TRBD1 (6 bases). CDR1 SGHRS and CDR2 YFSETQ come from the germline V gene. The CDR3 contains 15 residues. V was clipped by 0 bases and J by 8 bases, with 14 bases between them. The CDR3 region has the DNA TGCGCCAGCAGCTTGGTAGGGGGTAGTCAAGAAAAACTGTTTTTT. It is translated as CASSLVGGSQEKLFF.

The chain recombines TRBV14 with TRBJ2-7; D remains unclear. Per the germline V gene, CDR1 is SGHDN and CDR2 is FVKESK. V lost 0 bases and J lost 3, with 6 bases in between. This CDR3 has 13 amino acids. DNA for the CDR3: TGTGCCAGCAGCCAAGACGGTGACTACGAGCAGTACTTC. This encodes CASSQDGDYEQYF. Filled out from reference TRBV14 and TRBJ2-7, the complete variable domain reads EAGVTQFPSHSVIEKGQTVTLRCDPISGHDNLYWYRRVMGKEIKFLLHFVKESKQDESGMPNNRFLAERTGGTYSTLKVQPAELEDSGVYFCASSQDGDYEQYFGPGTRLTVT.

The gene calls are TRBV2 and TRBJ1-1; 7 positions match TRBD1. Germline V gives CDR1 SNHLY, CDR2 FYNNEI. The CDR3 covers 14 residues. J lost 7 bases, V lost 4 bases, and 9 bases had no gene match. Written as DNA, the CDR3 is TGTGCCAGCAGTGGTGGGACAGATTACCTTGAAGCTTTCTTT. It yields the protein CASSGGTDYLEAFF.

The chain carries TRBV15 and TRBJ1-2, with D unclear. Trimming removed 0 bases from V and 3 bases from J, with 5 bases in between. The CDR3 totals 13 residues. The germline V gene encodes CDR1 LNHNV and CDR2 YYDKDF (reference sequence). The CDR3 here is CATSRDTYYGYTF. CDR3 nucleotides: TGTGCCACCAGCAGAGACACATACTATGGCTACACCTTC. The full variable domain, with the rest looked up from reference TRBV15 and TRBJ1-2, is DAMVIQNPRYQVTQFGKPVTLSCSQTLNHNVMYWYQQKSSQAPKLLFHYYDKDFNNEADTPDNFQSRRPNTSFCFLDIRSPGLGDTAMYLCATSRDTYYGYTFGSGTRLTVV.

This chain links TRBV5-1 with TRBJ2-5, with 12 bases identical to TRBD1. The CDR3 sequence is 15 residues long. The V and J ends lost 4 bases and 4 bases, in that order; junction bases with no gene match: 5. Germline-derived CDR1 and CDR2 are SGHRS and YFSETQ. The CDR3 sequence is CASSPGQGARETQYF. The CDR3 DNA reads as TGCGCCAGCAGCCCGGGACAGGGGGCTCGAGAGACCCAGTACTTC.

This clone came up a few times. This sequence joins TRBV15 and TRBJ2-1, with 16 positions matching TRBD2. The CDR3 has 19 residues. Germline V gives CDR1 LNHNV, CDR2 YYDKDF (reference sequence). Germline trimming cut 3 bases from V and 5 bases from J; bases unmatched to any gene: 10. CDR3 nucleotides: TGTGCCACCAGCAGCGCGGGACTAGCGGGAGGGCATTTTGACAATGAGCAGTTCTTC. This gives the protein CATSSAGLAGGHFDNEQFF. The variable domain in full, with the rest retrieved from reference TRBV15 and TRBJ2-1, is DAMVIQNPRYQVTQFGKPVTLSCSQTLNHNVMYWYQQKSSQAPKLLFHYYDKDFNNEADTPDNFQSRRPNTSFCFLDIRSPGLGDTAMYLCATSSAGLAGGHFDNEQFFGPGTRLTVL.

V is TRBV4-1 and J is TRBJ1-1; 8 nucleotides align to TRBD1. CDR1 is MGHRA and CDR2 is YSYEKL in the germline V gene. The CDR3 sequence is 14 residues long. J was trimmed by 4 bases and V by 5 bases; bases with no gene match: 6. The CDR3 DNA follows: TGCGCCAGCAGCGTTAGACAGGGGATCACTGAAGCTTTCTTT. This gives the protein CASSVRQGITEAFF.

The chain joins TRBV27 to TRBJ2-4; possibly TRBD1 or TRBD2 for D (5 bases each). The V end was cut by 3 bases, the J end by 3 bases, with 6 bases between. CDR1 and CDR2 (germline): MNHEY, SMNVEV (reference sequence). The CDR3 spans 13 residues. CDR3 nucleotides: TGTGCCAGCAGTTTTGGGGGCAAAAACATTCAGTACTTC. Protein sequence: CASSFGGKNIQYF.

This clone has a single count. The rearrangement links TRBV19 to TRBJ1-2; 8 bases align to TRBD1. Germline loops: CDR1 LNHDA, CDR2 SQIVND (reference sequence). This CDR3 is built from 13 residues. J gave up 2 bases and V 5 bases, and 1 base lay outside the gene matches. DNA for the CDR3: TGTGCCAGTAGTCGACAGGGGAACTATGGCTACACCTTC. This codes for CASSRQGNYGYTF.

This clone was counted between two and nine times. One junction end does not reproduce the germline sequence, and a read error may be involved. The chain recombines TRBV7-3 with TRBJ2-1; a possible D gene is TRBD2 (6 bases). Germline V lookup: CDR1 SGHTA, CDR2 FQGTGA. The CDR3 totals 12 residues. CDR3 protein: CASSSMRDHLIF. The CDR3 region has the DNA TGTGCCAGCAGCTCTATGCGGGACCACCTAATCTTC.

The chain links TRBV7-9 to TRBJ2-1; TRBD2 matches at 15 bases. The CDR3 extends over 18 amino acids. The V gene end was trimmed by 5 bases and the J gene end by 8 bases; junction bases not matched to a gene: 13. Germline values: CDR1 SEHNR, CDR2 FQNEAQ (reference sequence). The CDR3 DNA follows: TGTGCCAGCAGCCAAGGGGGACTAGCGGGAGGAAATCGAGATGAGCAGTTCTTC. It codes for CASSQGGLAGGNRDEQFF. Variable domain in full (rest from reference TRBV7-9 and TRBJ2-1): DTGVSQNPRHKITKRGQNVTFRCDPISEHNRLYWYRQTLGQGPEFLTYFQNEAQLEKSRLLSDRFSAERPKGSFSTLEIQRTEQGDSAMYLCASSQGGLAGGNRDEQFFGPGTRLTVL.

The genes are TRBV29-1 and TRBJ1-5; weak D call: TRBD1 (5 bases). This CDR3 is 14 amino acids long. Germline CDR1 is SQVTM and CDR2 is ANQGSEA. Trimming shortened V by 6 bases and J by 0 bases, and 12 bases separated the two germline ends. The CDR3 region has the DNA TGCAGCGTGGCTGGGACGGATAGCAATCAGCCCCAGCATTTT. Its translation is CSVAGTDSNQPQHF.

J is TRBJ1-2 and V is TRBV6-6; D is perhaps TRBD1 (5 bases). Trimming removed 8 bases at V and 8 bases at J, with 18 bases between. Germline CDR1 is MNHNY and CDR2 is SVGAGI (reference sequence). CDR3 length: 13 residues. The CDR3 is CASGPGRAWGYTF. CDR3 nucleotide sequence: TGTGCCAGCGGGCCAGGCAGGGCGTGGGGCTACACCTTC.

The V call is TRBV12-3 or TRBV12-4, the J call TRBJ1-2, with D possibly matching TRBD1 (5 bases). This CDR3 is built from 13 residues. V lost 6 bases and J lost 6, with 14 bases in between. CDR3 residues: CASSYLQGHGYTF. The CDR3 DNA follows: TGTGCCAGCAGCTACCTCCAGGGACATGGCTACACCTTC.

J is TRBJ2-2 and V is TRBV24-1; TRBD1 matches 7 bases. This CDR3 comprises 16 residues. With V trimmed by 0 bases and J by 4 bases, 4 bases remained unmatched. Germline assignment: CDR1 KGHDR and CDR2 SFDVKD. In nucleotides, the CDR3 is TGTGCCACCAGTGATTTGCGACAGGGAATCACCGGGGAGCTGTTTTTT. It encodes CATSDLRQGITGELFF.

The chain carries TRBV19 and TRBJ2-7; 12 bases map to TRBD2. After removal of 6 bases from V and 7 bases from J, the junction contained 7 bases not matched to a gene. This CDR3 has 14 amino acids. Germline V CDR1 and CDR2: LNHDA, SQIVND (reference sequence). The CDR3 DNA reads as TGTGCCAGTAGCCTCCTAGCGGGAGGGCGAGAGCAGTACTTC. The encoded protein is CASSLLAGGREQYF.

The V and J genes are TRBV6-1 and TRBJ2-3, with TRBD2 identical over 10 bases. The germline V gene encodes CDR1 MNHNS and CDR2 SASEGT. The CDR3 sequence is 16 residues long. With 4 bases clipped from V and 4 bases from J, the junction kept 8 bases outside the gene matches. In DNA form, the CDR3 reads TGTGCCAGCAGTGTTATGAGCGGGAGGGCCCCAGATACGCAGTATTTT. As protein: CASSVMSGRAPDTQYF.

The genes are TRBV7-9 and TRBJ2-6, with D perhaps given as TRBD1 or TRBD2 (6 bases each). The CDR3 spans 17 residues. CDR1 SEHNR and CDR2 FQNEAQ come from the germline V gene (reference sequence). V dropped 5 bases and J dropped 0 bases, with 14 bases sitting between them. The CDR3 is CASSDRTAGSGANVLTF. The CDR3 DNA follows: TGTGCCAGCAGCGACCGGACAGCGGGCTCTGGGGCCAACGTCCTGACTTTC. The variable domain in full, with the rest retrieved from reference TRBV7-9 and TRBJ2-6, is DTGVSQNPRHKITKRGQNVTFRCDPISEHNRLYWYRQTLGQGPEFLTYFQNEAQLEKSRLLSDRFSAERPKGSFSTLEIQRTEQGDSAMYLCASSDRTAGSGANVLTFGAGSRLTVL.

The V and J genes are TRBV30 and TRBJ2-5; D not resolved. Trimming removed 2 bases at V and 2 bases at J, with 6 bases between. The CDR3 totals 12 residues. Germline V gene lookup returns CDR1 GTSNPN and CDR2 SVGIG (reference sequence). In nucleotides, the CDR3 is TGTGCCTGGAGTAGCACTCAAGAGACCCAGTACTTC. This codes for CAWSSTQETQYF.

V is TRBV6-5 and J is TRBJ1-3; D unresolved. Trimming took off 10 bases at V and 4 bases at J, with 14 bases between the two ends. CDR1 MNHEY and CDR2 SVGAGI come from the germline V gene. CDR3 length equals 13 residues. The CDR3 reads CATRTRSGNTIYF. Written as DNA, the CDR3 is TGTGCCACCAGGACGCGGTCGGGAAACACCATATATTTT.

The chain has TRBV12-3 or TRBV12-4 and TRBJ1-1, with D uncertain. Trimming took off 6 bases at V and 5 bases at J, with 10 bases between the two ends. The CDR3 has 12 amino acids. This CDR3 is CASSVGRTEAFF. As DNA, the CDR3 is TGTGCCAGCAGCGTTGGTCGGACTGAAGCTTTCTTT.